This T cell receptor (beta chain) emerged from a study of T cell changes during pregnancy in multiple sclerosis. Assay used: immunoSEQ multiplex PCR; TCRdb lists only in-frame clones, some missing. The sample shows 70,000 or so clones, around 92% of them seen only once. The CDR3 contains 15 residues. Germline CDR1 SGHRS, CDR2 YFSETQ. V lost 4 bases to trimming and J lost 2 bases, with 10 bases between them. Here the sequenced sample was peripheral blood, taken in the third trimester of pregnancy. The chain uses TRBV5-1 and TRBJ2-6; D may be TRBD1 (6 bases). This TCR derives from a female donor in good health, enrolled as a control in a pregnancy study. The CDR3 loop reads CASSQGQPGANVLTF. In nucleotides, the CDR3 is TGCGCCAGCAGCCAAGGACAGCCTGGGGCCAACGTCCTGACTTTC.